This entry is about one T cell receptor beta chain. Libraries were prepared by immunoSEQ multiplex PCR; TCRdb keeps only in-frame clonotypes and omits some of them. The sample yields nearly 400,000 clones, roughly 86% seen once. This sample was taken from a study of blood T cell repertoires in COVID-19. Across about two dozen US areas, participants ranged in age from about 18 to 100 years. Clinical history as reported by participants underpinned cohort assignment. Symptom resolution, clearance, or two negative PCRs marked donors in Cohort 3 as recovered. The sequenced sample was PBMCs or T cells enriched from blood (not recorded which). This clonotype originated in a woman aged 25 to 39 who had recovered from COVID-19.

The CDR3 DNA sequence: TGTGCCAGCAGCTTAGCCCCAGCGCTTAGCAATCAGCCCCAGCATTTT. Protein: CASSLAPALSNQPQHF. The V gene is TRBV7-6, the J gene TRBJ1-5; no definite D call. In germline, CDR1 is SGHVS, CDR2 FNYEAQ. Trimming shortened V by 0 bases and J by 0 bases, and 9 bases separated the two germline ends. This CDR3 is built from 16 residues.